These 26 T cell receptor beta chains share one sample of origin, sequenced in a study of blood T cell repertoires in COVID-19. Only in-frame clones appear in the TCRdb table, and some are missing; sequencing was by immunoSEQ multiplex PCR. This table has just under 90,000 clones, roughly 90% appearing once. The sequencing input was peripheral blood. The receptor source for this set is a man aged 55 to 70 with acute or convalescent COVID-19.

The count of this clone is one. This sequence joins TRBV5-1 and TRBJ2-7; weak D call: TRBD1 (6 bases). V lost 7 bases and J lost 6, with 17 bases in between. Per germline, CDR1 SGHRS and CDR2 YFSETQ. The CDR3 runs 13 residues. CDR3 coding DNA: TGCGCCAGCTTCCGAAACAGGGAGTCCGAGCAGTACTTC. Protein product: CASFRNRESEQYF.

This rearrangement joins TRBV5-4 to TRBJ2-5, with 7 bases lining up with TRBD2. This CDR3 is built from 16 residues. J lost 5 bases, V lost 0 bases, and 10 bases had no gene match. Germline CDR1 and CDR2: SGHNT and YYREEE (reference sequence). CDR3 nucleotide sequence: TGTGCCAGCAGCTTGGTGGTCGAGCGGGAACAGGAGACCCAGTACTTC. Amino acid sequence: CASSLVVEREQETQYF.

V and J are TRBV6-2 or TRBV6-3 and TRBJ2-7; 8 nucleotides line up with TRBD1. V lost 2 bases and J lost 4; bases outside the gene matches: 13. This CDR3 is built from 17 residues. Germline V CDR1 and CDR2: MNHEY, SVGEGT. CDR3 protein: CASSYPVDRGPPYEQYF. CDR3 DNA sequence: TGTGCCAGCAGTTACCCAGTCGACAGGGGACCACCGTACGAGCAGTACTTC.

This rearrangement joins TRBV2 to TRBJ2-3; D not certain. This CDR3 is 15 amino acids long. Trimming pared 7 bases from V and 0 bases from J, leaving 14 bases between. Germline V lookup: CDR1 SNHLY, CDR2 FYNNEI. This CDR3 reads CASTGRVTSTDTQYF. CDR3 nucleotides: TGTGCCAGCACCGGTCGGGTAACTAGCACAGATACGCAGTATTTT.

The chain carries TRBV15 and TRBJ1-2; 8 bases fit TRBD1. The CDR3 covers 13 residues. CDR1 and CDR2 (germline): LNHNV, YYDKDF (reference sequence). After removal of 4 bases from V and 5 bases from J, the junction contained 3 bases not matched to a gene. In DNA, the CDR3 is TGTGCCACCAGCAAAGGACAGGGATATGGCTACACCTTC. Protein product: CATSKGQGYGYTF.

The rearrangement joins TRBV9 to TRBJ2-5, with TRBD2 identical over 10 bases. CDR1 and CDR2 (germline): SGDLS, YYNGEE. V dropped 1 base and J dropped 5; count of bases not matched to a gene: 5. CDR3 length equals 15 residues. The DNA for the CDR3 is TGTGCCAGCAGCGTAAGGGGACTAGCGCCTGAGACCCAGTACTTC. Protein product: CASSVRGLAPETQYF.

Written as DNA, the CDR3 is TGTGCCAGCAGCCCCCGGACAGTGGGTGCCAATGAGCAGTTCTTC. It encodes CASSPRTVGANEQFF. The V gene is TRBV11-3, the J gene TRBJ2-1, with a possible D match to TRBD1 (6 bases). Per germline, CDR1 SGHNT and CDR2 YENEEA. The CDR3 spans 15 residues. V lost 5 bases, J lost 6 bases, and 17 bases lay in between.

The rearrangement joins TRBV7-3 to TRBJ2-1; maybe TRBD1 (6 bases). V gave up 5 bases and J gave up 4 bases, with 18 bases separating them. Germline loops: CDR1 SGHTA, CDR2 FQGTGA. The CDR3 spans 16 residues. Written as DNA, the CDR3 is TGTGCCAGCAGCCAGGGGCTAGCCTCCCGGTACAATGAGCAGTTCTTC. Protein: CASSQGLASRYNEQFF.

This chain connects TRBV12-3 or TRBV12-4 to TRBJ1-5; D perhaps matches TRBD1 (5 bases). There are 13 residues in the CDR3. The V end lost 6 bases, the J end lost 5 bases, and 11 bases lay between the germline ends. The CDR3 protein is CASRPDRDQPQHF. The DNA of the CDR3 is TGTGCCAGCAGGCCCGACAGAGATCAGCCCCAGCATTTT.

V gene TRBV7-8 combines with J gene TRBJ1-3; D not resolved. Trimming stripped 1 base from V and 0 bases from J, with 7 bases between. The CDR3 length is 15 residues. Germline V gene sequence: CDR1 SGHVS, CDR2 FQNEAQ. CDR3 protein: CASSLVGSSGNTIYF. DNA for the CDR3: TGTGCCAGCAGCTTAGTGGGCAGCTCTGGAAACACCATATATTTT.

V gene TRBV12-3 or TRBV12-4 combines with J gene TRBJ2-1; 13 bases line up with TRBD2. This CDR3 region has 13 residues. The V segment lost 8 bases and the J segment 7 bases; nucleotides outside the gene matches: 2. CDR3 region: CASRTSGSNEQFF. CDR3 DNA sequence: TGTGCCAGCCGGACTAGCGGGAGTAATGAGCAGTTCTTC.

This rearrangement joins TRBV19 to TRBJ2-3, with D possibly TRBD2 on 6 matching bases. The V and J ends lost 6 bases and 0 bases respectively, with 10 bases between them. There are 14 residues in the CDR3. Germline values: CDR1 LNHDA, CDR2 SQIVND (reference sequence). This CDR3 reads CASRGGTSTDTQYF. CDR3 DNA: TGTGCCAGTAGGGGCGGGACTAGCACAGATACGCAGTATTTT.

The rearrangement joins TRBV2 to TRBJ2-1; TRBD2 aligns across 11 bases. This CDR3 comprises 15 residues. Trimming at V came to 5 bases and at J to 8 bases, leaving 8 bases not matched to a gene. Germline-derived CDR1 and CDR2 are SNHLY and FYNNEI. In DNA form, the CDR3 reads TGTGCCAGCAGTCCATTAGCGGGAGGGCTCGATGAGCAGTTCTTC. Encoded protein: CASSPLAGGLDEQFF.

V gene TRBV19 combines with J gene TRBJ1-4, with D unresolved. Trimming shortened V by 2 bases and J by 5 bases, and 6 bases separated the two germline ends. CDR1 and CDR2 from the germline V gene are LNHDA and SQIVND (reference sequence). The CDR3 has 13 amino acids. The CDR3 nucleotides read TGTGCCAGTAGTATAACGGAGAATGAAAAACTGTTTTTT. Amino acid sequence: CASSITENEKLFF.

This chain uses TRBV4-3 with TRBJ1-1; D might be TRBD1 (6 bases). V lost 4 bases and J lost 1, with 10 bases in between. Germline V gene data show CDR1 as LGHNA and CDR2 as YSLEER. The CDR3 spans 14 residues. CDR3 sequence (DNA): TGCGCCAGCAGCCCCGGGACACGGAACACTGAAGCTTTCTTT. Translated: CASSPGTRNTEAFF.

J is TRBJ2-3 and V is TRBV7-3, with TRBD2 matching over 14 bases. Germline values: CDR1 SGHTA, CDR2 FQGTGA. With 6 bases clipped from V and 5 bases from J, the junction kept 7 bases outside the gene matches. This CDR3 has 16 amino acids. The CDR3 here is CASSPRLAGGGDTQYF. CDR3 DNA: TGTGCCAGCAGTCCCCGACTAGCGGGAGGGGGAGATACGCAGTATTTT. Full variable domain (remainder filled in from reference TRBV7-3 and TRBJ2-3): GAGVSQTPSNKVTEKGKYVELRCDPISGHTALYWYRQSLGQGPEFLIYFQGTGAADDSGLPNDRFFAVRPEGSVSTLKIQRTERGDSAVYLCASSPRLAGGGDTQYFGPGTRLTVL.

This clone was seen only a few times. The V gene is TRBV7-9, the J gene TRBJ2-1; the match to TRBD2 covers 7 bases. V was clipped by 5 bases and J by 6 bases; unmatched bases: 10. This CDR3 has 15 amino acids. Looked up from germline, CDR1 is SEHNR and CDR2 is FQNEAQ (reference sequence). The CDR3 bases are TGTGCCAGCAGCCCCGGTGCTAGCGGAATCAATGAGCAGTTCTTC. It is translated as CASSPGASGINEQFF.

The J gene is TRBJ1-2, the V gene TRBV18; 9 bases align to TRBD1. This CDR3 comprises 14 residues. With 3 bases clipped from V and 7 bases from J, the junction kept 6 bases outside the gene matches. Germline V CDR1 and CDR2: KGHSH, LQKENI. The CDR3 sequence: CASSPEQGAPGYTF. CDR3 bases: TGTGCCAGCTCACCGGAACAGGGGGCGCCTGGCTACACCTTC.

The V gene is TRBV6-2 or TRBV6-3, the J gene TRBJ2-1; the D is unclear. Germline CDR1 reads MNHEY; CDR2 reads SVGEGT. V lost 7 bases and J lost 0, with 13 bases in between. This CDR3 has 15 amino acids. The CDR3 DNA follows: TGTGCCAGCACCCCCCAGGTTAGCTCCTACAATGAGCAGTTCTTC. Its translation is CASTPQVSSYNEQFF.

This clone was counted a single time. The chain joins TRBV25-1 to TRBJ1-6, with D unclear. The germline CDR1 and CDR2 sequences are MGHDK and SYGVNS. The length of the CDR3 is 12 residues. Trimming cost V 3 bases and J 13 bases, with 10 bases left between them. Here the CDR3 reads CASSDRLGPLHF. The CDR3 region has the DNA TGTGCCAGCAGTGACAGGTTGGGTCCCCTCCACTTT.

The CDR3: CASSPNPKSEAFF. Here the CDR3 DNA reads TGTGCCAGCTCACCCAATCCCAAATCTGAAGCTTTCTTT. This chain uses TRBV18 with TRBJ1-1; D not resolved. This CDR3 comprises 13 residues. Germline CDR1 is KGHSH and CDR2 is LQKENI. Trimming pared 3 bases from V and 6 bases from J, leaving 11 bases between.

The chain couples TRBV3-1 (or the pseudogene TRBV3-2) to TRBJ1-2; D might be TRBD1 (6 bases). Germline values: CDR1 LGHDT, CDR2 YNNKEL (reference sequence). V gave up 0 bases and J gave up 4 bases, with 12 bases separating them. The CDR3 is made up of 15 amino acids. In DNA, the CDR3 is TGTGCCAGCAGCCAAGATTCAGGGGTTGGCTATGGCTACACCTTC. As protein: CASSQDSGVGYGYTF.

CDR3 nucleotide sequence: TGTGCCAGCAGTGGAAGTGACAGGGGCACAGATGAGCAGTTCTTC. It specifies CASSGSDRGTDEQFF. The rearrangement links TRBV2 to TRBJ2-1, with 8 bases that match TRBD1. V gave up 4 bases and J gave up 8 bases; unmatched junction bases: 10. CDR1 is SNHLY and CDR2 is FYNNEI in the germline V gene. This CDR3 contains 15 residues.

The gene calls are TRBV19 and TRBJ1-5; possibly TRBD1 for D (6 bases). Trimming shortened V by 6 bases and J by 0 bases, and 12 bases separated the two germline ends. The length of the CDR3 is 15 residues. Germline CDR1 is LNHDA and CDR2 is SQIVND (reference sequence). Written as DNA, the CDR3 is TGTGCCAGTAGGCAGACAGGTAATAGCAATCAGCCCCAGCATTTT. Amino acids: CASRQTGNSNQPQHF.

The chain joins TRBV18 to TRBJ2-1, with TRBD2 matching 7 bases. The germline V gene encodes CDR1 KGHSH and CDR2 LQKENI. The CDR3 loop spans 17 amino acids. Trimming at V came to 3 bases and at J to 1 base, leaving 9 bases not matched to a gene. As DNA, the CDR3 is TGTGCCAGCTCACCCGCGTTGGGGCGGGAGTCCTACAATGAGCAGTTCTTC. Its translation is CASSPALGRESYNEQFF.

The rearrangement uses TRBV19 and TRBJ1-2, with D possibly being TRBD1 (6 bases). Germline lookup yields CDR1 LNHDA and CDR2 SQIVND (reference sequence). The V end was cut by 5 bases, the J end by 8 bases, with 15 bases between. The CDR3 length is 13 residues. This CDR3 is CASSPGPDRGYTF. The CDR3 bases are TGTGCCAGTAGTCCCGGGCCAGACAGGGGCTACACCTTC.